This T cell receptor (beta chain) emerged from a study of blood T cell repertoires in COVID-19. At the level of the study: Whether acute or convalescent, the COVID-19 samples came from the United States, Italy and Spain. T cells, B-cell-depleted T cells, or PBMCs supplied cDNA or gDNA.

The CDR3 is made up of 14 amino acids. V was shortened by 10 bases and J by 4 bases, with 17 bases between the two germline ends. Germline lookup yields CDR1 ENHRY and CDR2 SYGVKD. Seattle cases were enrolled at active infection and followed longitudinally. Original data processing: Reference gene primer amplification yielded estimated nucleated cell counts. Assay used: immunoSEQ multiplex PCR; TCRdb lists only in-frame clones, some missing. V, J and clone size reflect that table, while D and trimming were determined from the DNA. The sample has about 140,000 clones; about 87% are singletons. The chain recombines TRBV10-3 with TRBJ2-1; tentatively, D is TRBD2 (6 bases). The receptor was derived from a human donor with COVID-19, enrolled during active disease. The donor label of this sample is uncertain. The specimen sequenced was peripheral blood. The CDR3 region has the DNA TGTGCCAACGAGCGGGCCTTACCATACAATGAGCAGTTCTTC. It is translated as CANERALPYNEQFF.